This T cell receptor (beta chain) appears in the sequencing data of a study of blood T cells in healthy people across ages. About the research overall: About one barcoded beta molecule per two T cells was the capture yield of template switching.

This clonotype was observed a few times. Through a sample-barcoded 5' primer and a J-beta primer mix, a second PCR was run for roughly 6 to 12 cycles. Each CDR3 protein is one row after TCRdb ran MiXCR on the 5' RACE reads. The sample holds about 1.4 million distinct CDR3 sequences, approximately 59% seen once. The ends were cut back, 2 bases at V and 6 bases at J, with 18 bases in the middle. CDR1 and CDR2 (germline): MGHDK, SYGVNS. CDR3 length equals 16 residues. The receptor was derived from a man aged 18 to 29 in good health. The source material was blood. V usage is TRBV25-1 and J usage is TRBJ2-3, with D unresolved. The CDR3 DNA follows: TGTGCCAGCAGTGAACCAGGTTGGGCAATGGGGGATACGCAGTATTTT. Translation gives CASSEPGWAMGDTQYF.